The present T cell receptor beta chain was sequenced within a study of beta chain features in type 1 diabetes. Note on this clone: The antigen is unknown.

With 3 bases removed from V and 2 bases from J, the gap between germline ends came to 8 bases. The CDR3 covers 13 residues. Germline CDR1 and CDR2: SGDLS and YYNGEE. What was sequenced were expressed TCRB transcripts, since all of the isolated RNA had been reverse transcribed. Profiled with immunoSEQ multiplex PCR; TCRdb holds only in-frame clones, not every one. The sample gives 330,000 or so clones, around 20% of which show up once; approximately 0.046% is in the top ten. A heparinised blood draw that averaged roughly 120 mL was obtained once from each donor. Based on CD45RO/CCR7/CD25/CD127/CD95/CD27, CD4+ regulatory, stem cell-like memory, naive and central memory cells were sorted. Study results and caveats: Diminished insertions and augmented deletions at VDJ junctions characterized type 1 diabetes patients. Shorter TCRB CDR3s, moderately but significantly so, were found in Type 1 diabetes patients in all four CD4+ subsets.

Sequenced input: naive CD4+ T cells from blood. This receptor was identified in a woman between 18 and 29 years old in good health. The V gene is TRBV9, the J gene TRBJ1-1; D ambiguous. The CDR3 sequence is CASSALINTEAFF. CDR3 sequence (DNA): TGTGCCAGCAGCGCCTTAATTAACACTGAAGCTTTCTTT.